These 8 T cell receptor beta chains were all obtained from the same sample, sequenced in a study of cytomegalovirus exposure and HLA in healthy donors (TCRdb year 2017). The library was generated by the immunoSEQ multiplex PCR assay. For the multiplex PCR, a mixture combining 60 forward primers for TCR Vbeta segments and 13 reverse primers for TCR Jbeta segments was used. Entries here come from immuneACCESS through TCRdb and include only in-frame sequences with V and J called. Some clones fail to appear in such tables; in the studies checked, an unresolved V gene covers under half of the shortfall, and the cause of the remainder is unknown. Counted in this sample were fewer than 200,000 clones; around 75% of them appeared once. Less than 2% of the sample belongs to the ten largest clones. Sequencing input: PBMCs. These receptors were obtained from a woman under 40 in good health and CMV-seronegative.

The rearrangement uses TRBV10-3 and TRBJ1-2; 9 bases match TRBD1. This CDR3 region has 15 residues. CDR1 is ENHRY, CDR2 SYGVKD, per germline. Trimming took 4 bases from V and 8 from J; bases not matched to a gene: 11. CDR3 sequence: CAISGLGQGILGYTF. The CDR3 coding sequence is TGTGCCATCAGTGGCCTGGGACAGGGAATATTAGGCTACACCTTC.

This sequence joins TRBV20-1 and TRBJ1-1; perhaps TRBD1 as D (5 bases). CDR3 length: 10 amino acids. Germline V gene sequence: CDR1 DFQATT, CDR2 SNEGSKA (reference sequence). V was cut by 3 bases and J by 10 bases, with 9 bases left in between. CDR3 DNA: TGCAGTGCTAGCGGAGGGGCAGCTTTCTTT. It translates to CSASGGAAFF.

This chain links TRBV5-1 with TRBJ1-2; D not resolved. Germline V gives CDR1 SGHRS, CDR2 YFSETQ. Trimming left V 0 bases short and J 4 bases short, with 4 bases between. The CDR3 is 12 residues long. CDR3 coding DNA: TGCGCCAGCAGCTTGGATCGCTATGGCTACACCTTC. Protein sequence: CASSLDRYGYTF.

This clone showed up just once. The V gene is TRBV23-1, the J gene TRBJ2-7; 10 bases are a match to TRBD1. TRBV23-1 has ORF status, its function being uncertain. Germline trimming cut 3 bases from V and 2 bases from J; bases unmatched to any gene: 10. The CDR3 totals 17 residues. CDR3: CASSHIRGTGAPYEQYF. As DNA, the CDR3 is TGCGCCAGCAGTCACATCCGAGGGACAGGGGCACCCTACGAGCAGTACTTC.

A word on this clone: Other DNA sequences from this sample encode an identical CDR3 as well. CDR3 protein: CASSIGQGTEAFF. In DNA form, the CDR3 reads TGTGCCAGTAGTATTGGGCAGGGAACTGAAGCTTTCTTT. The rearrangement joins TRBV19 to TRBJ1-1, with a weak D call TRBD1 (5 bases). The CDR3 has 13 residues. Germline V lookup: CDR1 LNHDA, CDR2 SQIVND (reference sequence). Trimming pared 3 bases from V and 5 bases from J, leaving 10 bases between. Looking up the rest from reference TRBV19 and TRBJ1-1 gives the full variable domain: DGGITQSPKYLFRKEGQNVTLSCEQNLNHDAMYWYRQDPGQGLRLIYYSQIVNDFQKGDIAEGYSVSREKKESFPLTVTSAQKNPTAFYLCASSIGQGTEAFFGQGTRLTVV.

In nucleotides, the CDR3 is TGTGCCAGCAGCATACTGAACACCGGGGAGCTGTTTTTT. It specifies CASSILNTGELFF. The chain recombines TRBV5-8 with TRBJ2-2, with D hard to call. V dropped 4 bases and J dropped 1 base, with 5 bases sitting between them. The CDR3 sequence is 13 residues long. Germline V gene sequence: CDR1 SGHTS, CDR2 YDEGEE. Full variable domain (outside the CDR3, taken from reference TRBV5-8 and TRBJ2-2): EAGVTQSPTHLIKTRGQQATLRCSPISGHTSVYWYQQALGLGLQFLLWYDEGEERNRGNFPPRFSGRQFPNYSSELNVNALELEDSALYLCASSILNTGELFFGEGSRLTVL.

The V and J genes are TRBV6-6 and TRBJ1-4; 9 bases match TRBD1. CDR1 is MNHNY and CDR2 is SVGAGI in the germline V gene (reference sequence). The CDR3 contains 15 residues. The trim removed 5 bases at V and 7 bases at J, leaving 8 bases unmatched. The CDR3 reads CASSPIRTGAEKLFF. CDR3 DNA: TGTGCCAGCAGTCCGATTCGGACAGGGGCTGAAAAACTGTTTTTT.

The rearrangement uses TRBV5-4 and TRBJ2-7, with a tentative D call TRBD1 (5 bases). CDR3 length: 16 amino acids. CDR1 and CDR2 (germline): SGHNT, YYREEE (reference sequence). V was trimmed by 1 base and J by 0 bases, leaving 14 bases between them. CDR3 sequence (DNA): TGTGCCAGCAGCTTGTCGTTCGTCAGGGACTCCTACGAGCAGTACTTC. This sequence encodes CASSLSFVRDSYEQYF.